A selection of T cell receptor beta chains follows, all from one sample in a study of cytomegalovirus exposure and HLA in healthy donors. Data came from immunoSEQ multiplex PCR; TCRdb stores just in-frame clones and leaves some out. This repertoire shows approximately 150,000 clones, about 80% found once; its top ten account for approximately 4.5%. The sample taken for sequencing was PBMCs. The source is a man aged 25 to 45 in good health and CMV-seronegative. Each CDR3 is given with its conserved first and last residue. Each record gives: CDR3 DNA, CDR3 protein, V gene, J gene, clone size, D gene. The D gene is left open where the match is weak. Not every row has a clone size; where given, it reads once, few, many or a size class.

CDR3nt: TGCAGCGTTTCAAGTCTAGCGGGAGACACCGGGGAGCTGTTTTTT; CDR3aa: CSVSSLAGDTGELFF; v_gene: TRBV29-1; j_gene: TRBJ2-2; abundance: -; d_gene: TRBD2
CDR3nt: TGTGCCAGCAGTTCCCTGAGATACTACGGGACAGAAAAAGCTTTCTTT; CDR3aa: CASSSLRYYGTEKAFF; v_gene: TRBV6-5; j_gene: TRBJ1-1; abundance: -; d_gene: TRBD1
CDR3nt: TGTGCCAGCAGTTTGTGGGGCCGTTCCTCCTATAATTCACCCCTCCACTTT; CDR3aa: CASSLWGRSSYNSPLHF; v_gene: TRBV28; j_gene: TRBJ1-6; abundance: -; d_gene: -
CDR3nt: TGTGCCAGCCTTCGAGACTCCAATCAGCCCCAGCATTTT; CDR3aa: CASLRDSNQPQHF; v_gene: TRBV5-8; j_gene: TRBJ1-5; abundance: -; d_gene: -
CDR3nt: TGTGCCAGTACCCACTCTCGCGGGACCCGGCACAATGAGCAGTTCTTC; CDR3aa: CASTHSRGTRHNEQFF; v_gene: TRBV7-8; j_gene: TRBJ2-1; abundance: -; d_gene: -
CDR3nt: TGTGCCATCATAGGCGGGGCCACCTCCTACAATGAGCAGTTCTTC; CDR3aa: CAIIGGATSYNEQFF; v_gene: TRBV10-3; j_gene: TRBJ2-1; abundance: -; d_gene: -
CDR3nt: TGTGCCAGCAGCCCAGATTTTTCCTGGAATGAGCAGTTCTTC; CDR3aa: CASSPDFSWNEQFF; v_gene: TRBV6-4; j_gene: TRBJ2-1; abundance: few; d_gene: -
CDR3nt: TGTGCCTGGAGCCCGGGGTCTACTGAAGCTTTCTTT; CDR3aa: CAWSPGSTEAFF; v_gene: TRBV30; j_gene: TRBJ1-1; abundance: -; d_gene: -
CDR3nt: TGTGCCAGCAGCCTAGCGGGAGCTACCCTAGGGTACGAGCAGTACTTC; CDR3aa: CASSLAGATLGYEQYF; v_gene: TRBV5-4; j_gene: TRBJ2-7; abundance: -; d_gene: TRBD2
CDR3nt: TGTGCCAGCAGTGCTTGGGACAGGGGGCGCGATCAGCCCCAGCATTTT; CDR3aa: CASSAWDRGRDQPQHF; v_gene: TRBV6-1; j_gene: TRBJ1-5; abundance: -; d_gene: TRBD1
CDR3nt: TGCGCCAGCAGCTCTAGGAGGAATGAGCAGTTCTTC; CDR3aa: CASSSRRNEQFF; v_gene: TRBV5-1; j_gene: TRBJ2-1; abundance: -; d_gene: -
CDR3nt: TGTGCCAGCAGCTTCCCCTCAGGGTCAGACGCTTTCTTT; CDR3aa: CASSFPSGSDAFF; v_gene: TRBV7-9; j_gene: TRBJ1-1; abundance: -; d_gene: -
CDR3nt: TGTGCCAGCAGCCCAGGCTACGAGCAGTACTTC; CDR3aa: CASSPGYEQYF; v_gene: TRBV5-8; j_gene: TRBJ2-7; abundance: large; d_gene: -
CDR3nt: TGTGCCAGCAGCTTCGTACACAGGGGCCTTGGGCAGCCCCAGCATTTT; CDR3aa: CASSFVHRGLGQPQHF; v_gene: TRBV27; j_gene: TRBJ1-5; abundance: -; d_gene: TRBD1
CDR3nt: TGTGCCAGCAGTGGAGGCCGGCCCAACGGAGCTTTCTTT; CDR3aa: CASSGGRPNGAFF; v_gene: TRBV2; j_gene: TRBJ1-1; abundance: -; d_gene: -
CDR3nt: TGTGCCAGCAGACCGGACAGGGTTCCGTTGCCCCAGCATTTT; CDR3aa: CASRPDRVPLPQHF; v_gene: TRBV28; j_gene: TRBJ1-5; abundance: -; d_gene: TRBD1
CDR3nt: TGCAGCGTTGAGTACGCGGGGGGGAACACTGAAGCTTTCTTT; CDR3aa: CSVEYAGGNTEAFF; v_gene: TRBV29-1; j_gene: TRBJ1-1; abundance: once; d_gene: -
CDR3nt: TGTGCCACGGGAACCGGGACAGAGTACTTC; CDR3aa: CATGTGTEYF; v_gene: TRBV28; j_gene: TRBJ2-5; abundance: few; d_gene: TRBD1
CDR3nt: TGTGCCAGCAGCTTTGAACCGAAAGGACAGGGATGGTATAATTCACCCCTCCACTTT; CDR3aa: CASSFEPKGQGWYNSPLHF; v_gene: TRBV7-9; j_gene: TRBJ1-6; abundance: -; d_gene: TRBD1
CDR3nt: TGTGCCAGCAGCTCCCCCCGGGACAGGGTGACCGGGGAGCTGTTTTTT; CDR3aa: CASSSPRDRVTGELFF; v_gene: TRBV7-9; j_gene: TRBJ2-2; abundance: once; d_gene: TRBD1
CDR3nt: TGTGCCAGCAGCTACGGGACAGGGGGCTATCAGCCCCAGCATTTT; CDR3aa: CASSYGTGGYQPQHF; v_gene: TRBV6-5; j_gene: TRBJ1-5; abundance: -; d_gene: TRBD1
CDR3nt: TGTGCCAGTAGTATAGCTGCGGGAGGGAAAACAGATACGCAGTATTTT; CDR3aa: CASSIAAGGKTDTQYF; v_gene: TRBV19; j_gene: TRBJ2-3; abundance: -; d_gene: TRBD2
CDR3nt: TGTGCCAGCAGTTCACACCACCCTGGACAGGGGAGCACAGATACGCAGTATTTT; CDR3aa: CASSSHHPGQGSTDTQYF; v_gene: TRBV28; j_gene: TRBJ2-3; abundance: -; d_gene: TRBD1
CDR3nt: TGTGCCAGCAGCCAGACAGGGATGAGAGACGGCATTCAGTACTTC; CDR3aa: CASSQTGMRDGIQYF; v_gene: TRBV28; j_gene: TRBJ2-4; abundance: few; d_gene: TRBD1
CDR3nt: TGTGCCAGCAGCCTGACAGTGAACACTGAAGCTTTCTTT; CDR3aa: CASSLTVNTEAFF; v_gene: TRBV5-4; j_gene: TRBJ1-1; abundance: -; d_gene: -
CDR3nt: TGTGCCAGTCTGTTCCGGGTCACAGATACGCAGTATTTT; CDR3aa: CASLFRVTDTQYF; v_gene: TRBV19; j_gene: TRBJ2-3; abundance: -; d_gene: -
CDR3nt: TGCAGCGTGCCACTAGCGGGTGCGGATACGCAGTATTTT; CDR3aa: CSVPLAGADTQYF; v_gene: TRBV29-1; j_gene: TRBJ2-3; abundance: -; d_gene: TRBD2
CDR3nt: TGTGCCACCAGCGAAGGAGGTGCAACTAATGAAAAACTGTTTTTT; CDR3aa: CATSEGGATNEKLFF; v_gene: TRBV27; j_gene: TRBJ1-4; abundance: -; d_gene: -
CDR3nt: TGTGCCAGCAAACCCTTACCTCCCACAGGGTTTGCTTTCTTT; CDR3aa: CASKPLPPTGFAFF; v_gene: TRBV7-8; j_gene: TRBJ1-1; abundance: -; d_gene: -
CDR3nt: TGTGCCAGCAGCCCGACCGTGGGGAGCGGGCGAAGCACAGATACGCAGTATTTT; CDR3aa: CASSPTVGSGRSTDTQYF; v_gene: TRBV7-9; j_gene: TRBJ2-3; abundance: -; d_gene: -
CDR3nt: TGTGCCAGCAGCTATCCGGGAGTCCAGGCCAACGTCCTGACTTTC; CDR3aa: CASSYPGVQANVLTF; v_gene: TRBV5-8; j_gene: TRBJ2-6; abundance: -; d_gene: -
CDR3nt: TGTGCCAGCAGCCAGGGCCAGAACACTGAAGCTTTCTTT; CDR3aa: CASSQGQNTEAFF; v_gene: TRBV5-4; j_gene: TRBJ1-1; abundance: once; d_gene: -
CDR3nt: TGTGCCAGCAGCTCCCGTTGGGCGAATTCACCCCTCCACTTT; CDR3aa: CASSSRWANSPLHF; v_gene: TRBV9; j_gene: TRBJ1-6; abundance: once; d_gene: -
CDR3nt: TGTGCCAGCAGTCCCTCCCCGGGACTAGCGGGGGCCCATCGGGATACGCAGTATTTT; CDR3aa: CASSPSPGLAGAHRDTQYF; v_gene: TRBV28; j_gene: TRBJ2-3; abundance: -; d_gene: TRBD2
CDR3nt: TGTGCCAGCAGCGGAACAGGGCCCGTATATGGCTACACCTTC; CDR3aa: CASSGTGPVYGYTF; v_gene: TRBV9; j_gene: TRBJ1-2; abundance: -; d_gene: -
CDR3nt: TGTGCCAGCAGCGTCTCAGGGGATGGAAACATTCAGTACTTC; CDR3aa: CASSVSGDGNIQYF; v_gene: TRBV9; j_gene: TRBJ2-4; abundance: once; d_gene: -
CDR3nt: TGTGCCAGTAGTATCCTCGTGACGGACATGAACACTGAAGCTTTCTTT; CDR3aa: CASSILVTDMNTEAFF; v_gene: TRBV19; j_gene: TRBJ1-1; abundance: -; d_gene: -
CDR3nt: TGCGCCAGCAGCTTGTTCGGGTACAGGGACAATTTGAACACTGAAGCTTTCTTT; CDR3aa: CASSLFGYRDNLNTEAFF; v_gene: TRBV5-1; j_gene: TRBJ1-1; abundance: few; d_gene: -
CDR3nt: TGCGCCAGCAGCTTGGCCGGGGTGGGAGGCACAGATACGCAGTATTTT; CDR3aa: CASSLAGVGGTDTQYF; v_gene: TRBV5-1; j_gene: TRBJ2-3; abundance: -; d_gene: -
CDR3nt: TGTGCCAGCAGCTTAGAAGGGGCGCGAGGCTACACCTTC; CDR3aa: CASSLEGARGYTF; v_gene: TRBV13; j_gene: TRBJ1-2; abundance: medium-sized; d_gene: -
CDR3nt: TGTGCCAGCAGTTTTATTGGACAGCATAATCAGCCCCAGCATTTT; CDR3aa: CASSFIGQHNQPQHF; v_gene: TRBV28; j_gene: TRBJ1-5; abundance: -; d_gene: -
CDR3nt: TGTGCCAGCAGCTCTCCCGGACAGAGACTCACAGATACGCAGTATTTT; CDR3aa: CASSSPGQRLTDTQYF; v_gene: TRBV28; j_gene: TRBJ2-3; abundance: -; d_gene: -
CDR3nt: TGTGCCAGCAGCCCAGATATCTACGAGCAGTACTTC; CDR3aa: CASSPDIYEQYF; v_gene: TRBV7-2; j_gene: TRBJ2-7; abundance: -; d_gene: -
CDR3nt: TGTGCCAGCAGACTGGACAGATTGAACACTGAAGCTTTCTTT; CDR3aa: CASRLDRLNTEAFF; v_gene: TRBV28; j_gene: TRBJ1-1; abundance: -; d_gene: -
CDR3nt: TGCGCCAGCAGCCAAAGACAGATACGCAATGAGCAGTTCTTC; CDR3aa: CASSQRQIRNEQFF; v_gene: TRBV5-1; j_gene: TRBJ2-1; abundance: -; d_gene: -
CDR3nt: TGTGCCAGCATTCCGCGGGTTCCCTACAATGAGCAGTTCTTC; CDR3aa: CASIPRVPYNEQFF; v_gene: TRBV28; j_gene: TRBJ2-1; abundance: -; d_gene: -
CDR3nt: TGTGCCAGCAGCCCCGGGACAGGGAGCTATGGCTACACCTTC; CDR3aa: CASSPGTGSYGYTF; v_gene: TRBV7-3; j_gene: TRBJ1-2; abundance: -; d_gene: TRBD1
CDR3nt: TGTGCCAGCAGACCCAAGGGGACTTACTACAATGAGCAGTTCTTC; CDR3aa: CASRPKGTYYNEQFF; v_gene: TRBV27; j_gene: TRBJ2-1; abundance: once; d_gene: -
CDR3nt: TGTGCCAGCACTTTCAGGGACTTCACAGATACGCAGTATTTT; CDR3aa: CASTFRDFTDTQYF; v_gene: TRBV28; j_gene: TRBJ2-3; abundance: -; d_gene: -
CDR3nt: TGTGCCAGCACCTGGGACAGGGGTACCGGGGAGCTGTTTTTT; CDR3aa: CASTWDRGTGELFF; v_gene: TRBV28; j_gene: TRBJ2-2; abundance: few; d_gene: TRBD1
CDR3nt: TGTGCCAGCAGCTTCCAGGGTGGCTATGGCTACACCTTC; CDR3aa: CASSFQGGYGYTF; v_gene: TRBV7-9; j_gene: TRBJ1-2; abundance: few; d_gene: -
CDR3nt: TGCGCCAGCAGCCAAGGGGGGGACTCTGTCAATGAGCAGTTCTTC; CDR3aa: CASSQGGDSVNEQFF; v_gene: TRBV4-1; j_gene: TRBJ2-1; abundance: -; d_gene: -
CDR3nt: TGTGCCAGCAGTGACGGAAAAGGGAGTGGGTGGCCCCAGCATTTT; CDR3aa: CASSDGKGSGWPQHF; v_gene: TRBV25-1; j_gene: TRBJ1-5; abundance: -; d_gene: -